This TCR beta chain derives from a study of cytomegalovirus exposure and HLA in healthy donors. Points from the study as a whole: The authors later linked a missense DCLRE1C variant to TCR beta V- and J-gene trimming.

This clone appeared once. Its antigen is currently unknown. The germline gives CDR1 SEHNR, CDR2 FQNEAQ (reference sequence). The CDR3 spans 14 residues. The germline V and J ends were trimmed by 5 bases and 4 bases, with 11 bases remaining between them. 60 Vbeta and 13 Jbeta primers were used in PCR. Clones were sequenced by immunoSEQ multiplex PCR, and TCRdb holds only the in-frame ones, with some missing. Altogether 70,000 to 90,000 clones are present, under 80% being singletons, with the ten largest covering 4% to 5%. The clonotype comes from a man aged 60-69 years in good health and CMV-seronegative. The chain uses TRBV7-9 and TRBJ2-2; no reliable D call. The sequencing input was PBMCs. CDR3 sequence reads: CASSLIVLTGELFF. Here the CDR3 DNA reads TGTGCCAGCAGCCTAATCGTCCTCACCGGGGAGCTGTTTTTT.